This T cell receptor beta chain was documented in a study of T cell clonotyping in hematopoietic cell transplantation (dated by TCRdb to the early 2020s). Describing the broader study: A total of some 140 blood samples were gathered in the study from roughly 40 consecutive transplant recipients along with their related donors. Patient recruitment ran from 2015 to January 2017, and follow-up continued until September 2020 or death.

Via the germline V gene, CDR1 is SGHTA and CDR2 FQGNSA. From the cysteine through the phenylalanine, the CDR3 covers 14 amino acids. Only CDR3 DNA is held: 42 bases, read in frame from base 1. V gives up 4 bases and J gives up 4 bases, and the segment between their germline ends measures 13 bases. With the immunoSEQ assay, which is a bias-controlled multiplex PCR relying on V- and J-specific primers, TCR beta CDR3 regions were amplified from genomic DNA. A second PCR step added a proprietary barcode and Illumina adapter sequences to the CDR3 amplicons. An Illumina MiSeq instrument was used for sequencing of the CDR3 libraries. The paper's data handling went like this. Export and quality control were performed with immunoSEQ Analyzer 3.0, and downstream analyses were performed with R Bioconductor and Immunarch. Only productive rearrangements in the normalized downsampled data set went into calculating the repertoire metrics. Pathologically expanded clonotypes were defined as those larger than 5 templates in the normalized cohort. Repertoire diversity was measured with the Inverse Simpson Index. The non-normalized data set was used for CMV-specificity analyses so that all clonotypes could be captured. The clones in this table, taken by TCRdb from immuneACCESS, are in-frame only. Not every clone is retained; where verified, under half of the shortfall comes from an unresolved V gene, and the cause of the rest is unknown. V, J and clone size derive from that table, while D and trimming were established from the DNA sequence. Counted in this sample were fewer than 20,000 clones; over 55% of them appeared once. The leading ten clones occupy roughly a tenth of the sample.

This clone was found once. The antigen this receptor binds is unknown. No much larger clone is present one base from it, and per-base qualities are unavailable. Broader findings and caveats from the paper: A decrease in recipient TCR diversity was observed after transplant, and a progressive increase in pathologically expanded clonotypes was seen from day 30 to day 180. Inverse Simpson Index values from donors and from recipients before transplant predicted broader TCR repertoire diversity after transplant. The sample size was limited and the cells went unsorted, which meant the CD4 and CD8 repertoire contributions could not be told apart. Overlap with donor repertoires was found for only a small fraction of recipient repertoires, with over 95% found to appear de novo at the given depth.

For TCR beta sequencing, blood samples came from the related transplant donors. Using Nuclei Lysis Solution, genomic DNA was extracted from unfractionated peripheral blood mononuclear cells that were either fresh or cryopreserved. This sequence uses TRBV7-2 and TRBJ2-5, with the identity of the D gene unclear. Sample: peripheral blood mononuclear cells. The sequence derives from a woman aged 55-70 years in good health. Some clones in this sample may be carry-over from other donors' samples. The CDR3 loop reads CASSSYKGRETQYF. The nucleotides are TGTGCCAGCAGCTCCTATAAAGGAAGAGAGACCCAGTACTTC.